This T cell receptor (beta chain) stems from a study of a mutant IDH1 vaccine in newly diagnosed glioma. As for the study in general: Patients were started on vaccination 4-6 weeks after radiotherapy alone, or with temozolomide cycles. Standard pretreatment was either radiotherapy, temozolomide, or, for most, radiochemotherapy with temozolomide. General study points: Across multiple MHC alleles, around 93% of patients had vaccine-induced responses.

The CDR3 totals 14 residues. CDR1 is SEHNR and CDR2 is FQNEAQ in the germline V gene (reference sequence). Trimming shortened V by 1 base and J by 4 bases, and 10 bases separated the two germline ends. Sample time point: week 47, end of study. Each vaccine dose was 300 ug of mutant IDH1 20-mer peptide, with topical imiquimod. Sequencing was performed with immunoSEQ multiplex PCR; in TCRdb, only in-frame clones are kept and a portion is missing. The sample shows fewer than 70,000 clones, about four fifths of them seen only once. In this sample, this clone turned up a few times. Its target is not known. The sample consisted of PBMCs, taken from a glioma patient whose treatment included an IDH1 peptide vaccine. The chain uses TRBV7-9 and TRBJ1-2; D not resolved. The receptor was derived from a man aged 30 to 45 with glioma. The CDR3 protein is CASSLEVAAYGYTF. The DNA for the CDR3 is TGTGCCAGCAGCTTAGAGGTGGCAGCCTATGGCTACACCTTC.